One sample yielded the 2 T cell receptor beta chains listed below, sequenced in a study of T-cell memory formation after mild COVID-19. TCRdb ran MiXCR on the 5' RACE reads and lists one entry per CDR3 protein. The repertoire holds around 450,000 distinct CDR3 sequences, with less than 25% as singletons. The material sequenced was PBMCs or a T cell subset sorted from them (not recorded which). The receptors originated from an adult woman who had mild COVID-19 (a few samples of this study predate the infection). Cell type and time point are not known.

The rearrangement links TRBV25-1 to TRBJ1-3; D is ambiguous. This CDR3 has 13 residues. V lost 7 bases, J lost 0 bases, and 7 bases lay in between. In germline, CDR1 is MGHDK, CDR2 SYGVNS. As DNA, the CDR3 is TGTGCCAGCAACGGATACTCTGGAAACACCATATATTTT. This translates into CASNGYSGNTIYF.

The chain employs TRBV11-2 and TRBJ2-3, with D tentatively TRBD2 (5 bases). The CDR3 has 14 residues. V dropped 0 bases and J dropped 4 bases, with 8 bases sitting between them. Germline V gene sequence: CDR1 SGHAT, CDR2 FQNNGV. CDR3 sequence: CASSLELVSDTQYF. The CDR3 nucleotides read TGTGCCAGCAGCTTAGAACTAGTCTCAGATACGCAGTATTTT.